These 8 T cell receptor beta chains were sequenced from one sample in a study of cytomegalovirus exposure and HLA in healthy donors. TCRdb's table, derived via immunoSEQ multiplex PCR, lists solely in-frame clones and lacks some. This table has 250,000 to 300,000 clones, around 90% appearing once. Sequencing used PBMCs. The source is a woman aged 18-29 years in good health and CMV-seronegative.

The CDR3 loop is CASWGRNEQFF. The DNA for the CDR3 is TGTGCCAGCTGGGGCCGAAATGAGCAGTTCTTC. V and J are TRBV6-5 and TRBJ2-1; D is perhaps TRBD1 (5 bases). Germline V CDR1 and CDR2: MNHEY, SVGAGI. Trimming removed 8 bases from V and 7 bases from J, with 9 bases in between. The CDR3 is 11 residues long.

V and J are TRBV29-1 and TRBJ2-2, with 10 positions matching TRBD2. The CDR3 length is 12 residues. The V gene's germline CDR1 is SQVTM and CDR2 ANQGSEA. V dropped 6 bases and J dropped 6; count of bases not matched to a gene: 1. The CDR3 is CSVSGGAGELFF. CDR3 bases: TGCAGCGTAAGCGGGGGGGCCGGGGAGCTGTTTTTT.

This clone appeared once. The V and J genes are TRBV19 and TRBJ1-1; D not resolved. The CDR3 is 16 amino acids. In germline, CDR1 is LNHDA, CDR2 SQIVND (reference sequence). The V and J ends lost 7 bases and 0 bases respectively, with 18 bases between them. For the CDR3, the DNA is TGTGCCAGTAATTATAGTCCGGGAGATATGAACACTGAAGCTTTCTTT. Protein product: CASNYSPGDMNTEAFF.

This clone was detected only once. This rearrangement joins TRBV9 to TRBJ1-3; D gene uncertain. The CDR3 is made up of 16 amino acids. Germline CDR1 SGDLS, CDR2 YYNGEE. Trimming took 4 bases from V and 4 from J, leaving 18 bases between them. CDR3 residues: CASSSRGDSGGNTIYF. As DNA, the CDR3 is TGTGCCAGCAGCTCCAGAGGAGATTCCGGGGGAAACACCATATATTTT. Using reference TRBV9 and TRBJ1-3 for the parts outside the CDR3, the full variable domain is DSGVTQTPKHLITATGQRVTLRCSPRSGDLSVYWYQQSLDQGLQFLIQYYNGEERAKGNILERFSAQQFPDLHSELNLSSLELGDSALYFCASSSRGDSGGNTIYFGEGSWLTVV.

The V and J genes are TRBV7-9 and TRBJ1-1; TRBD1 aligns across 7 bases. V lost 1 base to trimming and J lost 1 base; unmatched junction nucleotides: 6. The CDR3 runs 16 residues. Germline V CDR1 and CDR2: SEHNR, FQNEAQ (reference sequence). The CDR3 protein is CASSLGGTERNTEAFF. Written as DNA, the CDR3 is TGTGCCAGCAGCTTAGGGGGGACAGAACGGAACACTGAAGCTTTCTTT.

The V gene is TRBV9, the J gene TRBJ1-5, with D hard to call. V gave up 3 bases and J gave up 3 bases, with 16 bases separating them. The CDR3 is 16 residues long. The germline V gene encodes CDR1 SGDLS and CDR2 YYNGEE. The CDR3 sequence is CASSAGGLEINQPQHF. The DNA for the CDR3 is TGTGCCAGCAGCGCAGGAGGGTTGGAGATCAATCAGCCCCAGCATTTT.

The CDR3 DNA is TGTGCCAGCAGCCCGCCTCCGGGACACTACTACGAGCAGTACTTC. This sequence encodes CASSPPPGHYYEQYF. V usage is TRBV27 and J usage is TRBJ2-7, with D perhaps matching TRBD1 (6 bases). The CDR3 spans 15 residues. With 6 bases removed from V and 3 bases from J, the gap between germline ends came to 18 bases. Germline CDR1 and CDR2: MNHEY and SMNVEV (reference sequence).

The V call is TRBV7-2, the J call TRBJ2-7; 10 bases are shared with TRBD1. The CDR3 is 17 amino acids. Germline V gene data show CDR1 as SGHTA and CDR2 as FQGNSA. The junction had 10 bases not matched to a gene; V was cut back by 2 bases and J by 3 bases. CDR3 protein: CASSLNRGGDRGYEQYF. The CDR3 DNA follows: TGTGCCAGCAGCTTAAATCGCGGTGGGGACAGGGGCTACGAGCAGTACTTC.